This is a list of T cell receptor beta chains from one sample in a study of control samples from healthy donors and cancer patients. Assay: immunoSEQ multiplex PCR; the TCRdb copy retains only in-frame clones and omits some. The table has about 190,000 clones, roughly nine tenths seen once. Sequenced material: blood. These receptors all come from a man aged 25 to 45 in good health. The CDR3 runs from the conserved cysteine through the conserved F or W. D genes are given only for firm matches. The size field is filled for only some rows; it gives once, few, many or a size class.

CDR3 protein: CVSSHPGPEVRSYNSPLHF
CDR3 DNA: TGCGTCAGCAGCCACCCGGGACCGGAGGTCAGGTCCTATAATTCACCCCTCCACTTT
J gene: TRBJ1-6
V gene: TRBV5-1
D gene: -
clone size: -

CDR3 protein: CAISGTGVNGYTF
CDR3 DNA: TGTGCCATCAGTGGGACAGGGGTAAATGGCTACACCTTC
J gene: TRBJ1-2
V gene: TRBV10-3
D gene: TRBD1
clone size: -

CDR3 protein: CASSPRVGNTEAFF
CDR3 DNA: TGTGCCAGCAGCCCCAGGGTGGGGAACACTGAAGCTTTCTTT
J gene: TRBJ1-1
V gene: TRBV2
D gene: -
clone size: -

CDR3 protein: CASSLAYSGNTIYF
CDR3 DNA: TGTGCCAGCAGCTTAGCCTACTCTGGAAACACCATATATTTT
J gene: TRBJ1-3
V gene: TRBV7-9
D gene: -
clone size: -

CDR3 protein: CAISLQGSTDTQYF
CDR3 DNA: TGTGCCATCAGCCTACAGGGGAGCACAGATACGCAGTATTTT
J gene: TRBJ2-3
V gene: TRBV2
D gene: TRBD1
clone size: -

CDR3 protein: CASSFRIAGGTYNEQFF
CDR3 DNA: TGTGCCAGCAGCTTCCGCATAGCGGGGGGCACCTACAATGAGCAGTTCTTC
J gene: TRBJ2-1
V gene: TRBV5-4
D gene: TRBD2
clone size: -

CDR3 protein: CASSEGNYGYTF
CDR3 DNA: TGTGCCAGCAGTGAGGGGAACTATGGCTACACCTTC
J gene: TRBJ1-2
V gene: TRBV2
D gene: -
clone size: -

CDR3 protein: CASSEVAGGNQPQHF
CDR3 DNA: TGTGCCAGCAGTGAAGTTGCGGGAGGTAATCAGCCCCAGCATTTT
J gene: TRBJ1-5
V gene: TRBV2
D gene: -
clone size: once

CDR3 protein: CASCNQGSGNTIYF
CDR3 DNA: TGTGCCAGCTGTAATCAGGGCTCTGGAAACACCATATATTTT
J gene: TRBJ1-3
V gene: TRBV3-1/TRBV3-2
D gene: -
clone size: -

CDR3 protein: CASRSGVSSQRFYEQYF
CDR3 DNA: TGTGCCAGCAGGTCAGGGGTTAGTTCTCAGCGGTTCTACGAGCAGTACTTC
J gene: TRBJ2-7
V gene: TRBV2
D gene: -
clone size: -

CDR3 protein: CASSLAAGQGGYSPLHF
CDR3 DNA: TGTGCCAGCAGCTTGGCAGCTGGACAGGGTGGATATTCACCCCTCCACTTT
J gene: TRBJ1-6
V gene: TRBV5-4
D gene: TRBD1
clone size: -

CDR3 protein: CASSLDPPTGNYGYTF
CDR3 DNA: TGTGCCAGCAGTCTCGACCCTCCGACAGGGAACTATGGCTACACCTTC
J gene: TRBJ1-2
V gene: TRBV27
D gene: TRBD1
clone size: -

CDR3 protein: CASSIVPFAGGDTDTQYF
CDR3 DNA: TGTGCCAGTAGTATAGTACCCTTCGCGGGGGGGGACACAGATACGCAGTATTTT
J gene: TRBJ2-3
V gene: TRBV19
D gene: TRBD2
clone size: -

CDR3 protein: CASSTGGQPQHF
CDR3 DNA: TGTGCCAGCAGTACAGGGGGCCAGCCCCAGCATTTT
J gene: TRBJ1-5
V gene: TRBV12-3/TRBV12-4
D gene: TRBD1
clone size: once

CDR3 protein: CASSSDSEAFF
CDR3 DNA: TGCGCCAGCAGCTCGGACAGCGAAGCTTTCTTT
J gene: TRBJ1-1
V gene: TRBV5-1
D gene: -
clone size: few

CDR3 protein: CASSFQGYEQYF
CDR3 DNA: TGTGCCAGCAGTTTTCAGGGGTACGAGCAGTACTTC
J gene: TRBJ2-7
V gene: TRBV6-5
D gene: -
clone size: -

CDR3 protein: CASSLGRRGLFF
CDR3 DNA: TGTGCCAGCAGTCTCGGACGGAGAGGACTGTTTTTT
J gene: TRBJ1-4
V gene: TRBV6-2/TRBV6-3
D gene: -
clone size: -

CDR3 protein: CASSPTSGGNEQFF
CDR3 DNA: TGTGCCAGCAGCCCGACTAGCGGGGGTAATGAGCAGTTCTTC
J gene: TRBJ2-1
V gene: TRBV7-9
D gene: TRBD2
clone size: -

CDR3 protein: CASSRDTATEAFF
CDR3 DNA: TGTGCCAGCAGTCGGGACACCGCCACTGAAGCTTTCTTT
J gene: TRBJ1-1
V gene: TRBV25-1
D gene: -
clone size: -

CDR3 protein: CASSATPEGQQYF
CDR3 DNA: TGCGCCAGCAGTGCGACCCCAGAGGGCCAGCAGTACTTC
J gene: TRBJ2-7
V gene: TRBV10-1
D gene: -
clone size: -

CDR3 protein: CASGLVLGGLAGGGTDTQYF
CDR3 DNA: TGTGCTAGTGGTTTGGTACTAGGCGGACTAGCGGGGGGGGGCACAGATACGCAGTATTTT
J gene: TRBJ2-3
V gene: TRBV12-5
D gene: TRBD2
clone size: -

CDR3 protein: CASSQDVGQRMGHGELFF
CDR3 DNA: TGTGCCAGCAGCCAAGACGTGGGTCAGAGGATGGGCCACGGGGAGCTGTTTTTT
J gene: TRBJ2-2
V gene: TRBV4-2
D gene: -
clone size: -

CDR3 protein: CASSLGQPSNEQFF
CDR3 DNA: TGTGCCAGCAGCTTAGGACAGCCTAGCAATGAGCAGTTCTTC
J gene: TRBJ2-1
V gene: TRBV7-8
D gene: -
clone size: -

CDR3 protein: CASCTGLQGANAFYEQYF
CDR3 DNA: TGTGCCAGCTGTACGGGGTTACAGGGGGCGAACGCATTCTACGAGCAGTACTTC
J gene: TRBJ2-7
V gene: TRBV2
D gene: TRBD1
clone size: -

CDR3 protein: CASSPDGINYGYTF
CDR3 DNA: TGTGCCAGCAGCCCGGACGGTATTAACTATGGCTACACCTTC
J gene: TRBJ1-2
V gene: TRBV5-8
D gene: -
clone size: -

CDR3 protein: CASSKGQGEGTIYF
CDR3 DNA: TGCGCCAGCAGCAAAGGACAGGGCGAGGGCACCATATATTTT
J gene: TRBJ1-3
V gene: TRBV5-1
D gene: TRBD1
clone size: -

CDR3 protein: CASSLSGQPHGAERYF
CDR3 DNA: TGTGCCAGCAGCTTATCGGGACAGCCCCACGGGGCCGAGCGCTACTTC
J gene: TRBJ2-7
V gene: TRBV5-6
D gene: TRBD1
clone size: -

CDR3 protein: CASSLRGPKFSGNTIYF
CDR3 DNA: TGTGCCAGCAGTTTGAGGGGGCCTAAATTCTCTGGAAACACCATATATTTT
J gene: TRBJ1-3
V gene: TRBV27
D gene: TRBD1
clone size: -

CDR3 protein: CASSILPGGAGKNIQYF
CDR3 DNA: TGTGCCAGTAGTATCCTCCCGGGTGGGGCCGGCAAAAACATTCAGTACTTC
J gene: TRBJ2-4
V gene: TRBV19
D gene: -
clone size: -

CDR3 protein: CASSPEGAGEQYF
CDR3 DNA: TGTGCCAGCTCACCGGAGGGGGCGGGCGAGCAGTACTTC
J gene: TRBJ2-7
V gene: TRBV18
D gene: -
clone size: -

CDR3 protein: CASSLEARRGNSPLHF
CDR3 DNA: TGCGCCAGCAGTCTTGAAGCGCGAAGGGGTAATTCACCCCTCCACTTT
J gene: TRBJ1-6
V gene: TRBV10-2
D gene: -
clone size: -

CDR3 protein: CASRGLGPIVGQYF
CDR3 DNA: TGTGCCAGCAGGGGGTTAGGGCCAATTGTCGGGCAGTACTTC
J gene: TRBJ2-7
V gene: TRBV7-9
D gene: -
clone size: -

CDR3 protein: CASSVARTEDNSPLHF
CDR3 DNA: TGTGCCAGCAGCGTAGCCAGGACCGAAGATAATTCACCCCTCCACTTT
J gene: TRBJ1-6
V gene: TRBV9
D gene: -
clone size: -

CDR3 protein: CASSEGTRGQGPNQPQHF
CDR3 DNA: TGTGCCAGCAGTGAGGGGACTCGGGGACAGGGACCCAATCAGCCCCAGCATTTT
J gene: TRBJ1-5
V gene: TRBV6-1
D gene: TRBD1
clone size: -

CDR3 protein: CASRQWGSEQYF
CDR3 DNA: TGTGCCAGCAGACAATGGGGCTCGGAGCAGTACTTC
J gene: TRBJ2-7
V gene: TRBV6-5
D gene: -
clone size: -

CDR3 protein: CASRPPRDRSSYEQYF
CDR3 DNA: TGTGCCAGCAGGCCCCCCCGGGACAGGAGCTCCTACGAGCAGTACTTC
J gene: TRBJ2-7
V gene: TRBV11-2
D gene: TRBD1
clone size: -

CDR3 protein: CATFSGGRPTDTQYF
CDR3 DNA: TGTGCCACCTTTTCGGGGGGACGTCCCACAGATACGCAGTATTTT
J gene: TRBJ2-3
V gene: TRBV6-5
D gene: TRBD2
clone size: -

CDR3 protein: CASSQGNRAGGTLSTDTQYF
CDR3 DNA: TGCGCCAGCAGCCAAGGGAATCGAGCGGGGGGCACCCTGAGCACAGATACGCAGTATTTT
J gene: TRBJ2-3
V gene: TRBV4-1
D gene: TRBD2
clone size: -

CDR3 protein: CASSYSQARSYTF
CDR3 DNA: TGTGCCAGCAGTTACAGCCAGGCTCGGAGCTACACCTTC
J gene: TRBJ1-2
V gene: TRBV6-5
D gene: -
clone size: -

CDR3 protein: CASISFGYTGELFF
CDR3 DNA: TGTGCCAGCATTAGTTTCGGGTACACCGGGGAGCTGTTTTTT
J gene: TRBJ2-2
V gene: TRBV6-5
D gene: -
clone size: -

CDR3 protein: CASSRRVGLEQYF
CDR3 DNA: TGTGCCAGTAGTAGGCGAGTTGGCTTAGAGCAGTACTTC
J gene: TRBJ2-7
V gene: TRBV19
D gene: -
clone size: once

CDR3 protein: CATSEEGQGIYGYTF
CDR3 DNA: TGTGCCACCAGTGAGGAAGGACAGGGCATCTATGGCTACACCTTC
J gene: TRBJ1-2
V gene: TRBV24-1
D gene: TRBD1
clone size: once

CDR3 protein: CASSYITGSGNQPQHF
CDR3 DNA: TGTGCCAGCAGTTACATCACAGGGTCAGGCAATCAGCCCCAGCATTTT
J gene: TRBJ1-5
V gene: TRBV6-2/TRBV6-3
D gene: -
clone size: -

CDR3 protein: CASSLDGNQPQHF
CDR3 DNA: TGCGCCAGCAGCTTGGATGGCAATCAGCCCCAGCATTTT
J gene: TRBJ1-5
V gene: TRBV5-1
D gene: -
clone size: once

CDR3 protein: CASSWGQNTEAFF
CDR3 DNA: TGTGCCAGCAGCTGGGGACAGAACACTGAAGCTTTCTTT
J gene: TRBJ1-1
V gene: TRBV11-2
D gene: -
clone size: -

CDR3 protein: CATLMFSSYNSPLHF
CDR3 DNA: TGTGCCACCCTGATGTTTAGCTCCTATAATTCACCCCTCCACTTT
J gene: TRBJ1-6
V gene: TRBV2
D gene: -
clone size: -

CDR3 protein: CASRPQAGADTQYF
CDR3 DNA: TGTGCCAGTAGGCCCCAAGCGGGGGCAGATACGCAGTATTTT
J gene: TRBJ2-3
V gene: TRBV19
D gene: TRBD2
clone size: -

CDR3 protein: CASSQVMNTEAFF
CDR3 DNA: TGTGCCAGCAGCCAGGTTATGAACACTGAAGCTTTCTTT
J gene: TRBJ1-1
V gene: TRBV5-6
D gene: -
clone size: -

CDR3 protein: CASRPLTGLNEQFF
CDR3 DNA: TGTGCCAGCAGACCTCTGACAGGGTTAAATGAGCAGTTCTTC
J gene: TRBJ2-1
V gene: TRBV9
D gene: TRBD1
clone size: -